These 4 T cell receptor beta chains were sequenced from one sample in a study of shared clonotypes between healthy human individuals. The assay was immunoSEQ multiplex PCR, and TCRdb's table has in-frame clones only and misses some. In the table there are millions of clones, 95% of which are singletons. Sequencing input: naive CD4+ T cells sorted from blood. Subset described: CD45RA+ positively selected. The receptors shown here come from a man between 18 and 29 years old in good health.

The chain is built from TRBV5-1 and TRBJ1-2; maybe TRBD1 (6 bases). Germline CDR1 SGHRS, CDR2 YFSETQ. Between the trimmed V and J ends, which lost 3 bases and 7 bases, there was a span of 16 bases. The CDR3 length is 14 residues. The CDR3 spells CASSSSAGEGGYTF. CDR3 in DNA: TGCGCCAGCAGCTCCTCAGCAGGGGAGGGTGGCTACACCTTC. Combining the CDR3 with reference TRBV5-1 and TRBJ1-2 gives the whole variable domain KAGVTQTPRYLIKTRGQQVTLSCSPISGHRSVSWYQQTPGQGLQFLFEYFSETQRNKGNFPGRFSGRQFSNSRSEMNVSTLELGDSALYLCASSSSAGEGGYTFGSGTRLTVV.

DNA of the CDR3: TGTGCCAGTACCCCGGGAGGCAGTCGAAAGCTCGAGCAGTACTTC. This codes for CASTPGGSRKLEQYF. This chain links TRBV19 with TRBJ2-7; TRBD2 aligns across 7 bases. The V gene end was trimmed by 7 bases and the J gene end by 6 bases; junction bases not matched to a gene: 15. The germline gives CDR1 LNHDA, CDR2 SQIVND (reference sequence). The CDR3 runs to 15 residues. Looking up the rest from reference TRBV19 and TRBJ2-7 gives the full variable domain: DGGITQSPKYLFRKEGQNVTLSCEQNLNHDAMYWYRQDPGQGLRLIYYSQIVNDFQKGDIAEGYSVSREKKESFPLTVTSAQKNPTAFYLCASTPGGSRKLEQYFGPGTRLTVT.

This chain uses TRBV2 with TRBJ1-3; D not certain. CDR1 and CDR2 (germline): SNHLY, FYNNEI. V gave up 1 base and J gave up 2 bases, with 12 bases separating them. The CDR3 is made up of 16 amino acids. The CDR3 nucleotides read TGTGCCAGCAGTGAAGAACAGACACGTACTGGAAACACCATATATTTT. This sequence encodes CASSEEQTRTGNTIYF.

The CDR3 spells CASSIRWANEKLFF. CDR3 DNA sequence: TGTGCCAGTAGTATCCGGTGGGCTAATGAAAAACTGTTTTTT. The V gene is TRBV19, the J gene TRBJ1-4, with unresolved D. The V and J ends lost 3 bases and 3 bases respectively, with 8 bases between them. The CDR3 is 14 residues long. The germline gives CDR1 LNHDA, CDR2 SQIVND (reference sequence).